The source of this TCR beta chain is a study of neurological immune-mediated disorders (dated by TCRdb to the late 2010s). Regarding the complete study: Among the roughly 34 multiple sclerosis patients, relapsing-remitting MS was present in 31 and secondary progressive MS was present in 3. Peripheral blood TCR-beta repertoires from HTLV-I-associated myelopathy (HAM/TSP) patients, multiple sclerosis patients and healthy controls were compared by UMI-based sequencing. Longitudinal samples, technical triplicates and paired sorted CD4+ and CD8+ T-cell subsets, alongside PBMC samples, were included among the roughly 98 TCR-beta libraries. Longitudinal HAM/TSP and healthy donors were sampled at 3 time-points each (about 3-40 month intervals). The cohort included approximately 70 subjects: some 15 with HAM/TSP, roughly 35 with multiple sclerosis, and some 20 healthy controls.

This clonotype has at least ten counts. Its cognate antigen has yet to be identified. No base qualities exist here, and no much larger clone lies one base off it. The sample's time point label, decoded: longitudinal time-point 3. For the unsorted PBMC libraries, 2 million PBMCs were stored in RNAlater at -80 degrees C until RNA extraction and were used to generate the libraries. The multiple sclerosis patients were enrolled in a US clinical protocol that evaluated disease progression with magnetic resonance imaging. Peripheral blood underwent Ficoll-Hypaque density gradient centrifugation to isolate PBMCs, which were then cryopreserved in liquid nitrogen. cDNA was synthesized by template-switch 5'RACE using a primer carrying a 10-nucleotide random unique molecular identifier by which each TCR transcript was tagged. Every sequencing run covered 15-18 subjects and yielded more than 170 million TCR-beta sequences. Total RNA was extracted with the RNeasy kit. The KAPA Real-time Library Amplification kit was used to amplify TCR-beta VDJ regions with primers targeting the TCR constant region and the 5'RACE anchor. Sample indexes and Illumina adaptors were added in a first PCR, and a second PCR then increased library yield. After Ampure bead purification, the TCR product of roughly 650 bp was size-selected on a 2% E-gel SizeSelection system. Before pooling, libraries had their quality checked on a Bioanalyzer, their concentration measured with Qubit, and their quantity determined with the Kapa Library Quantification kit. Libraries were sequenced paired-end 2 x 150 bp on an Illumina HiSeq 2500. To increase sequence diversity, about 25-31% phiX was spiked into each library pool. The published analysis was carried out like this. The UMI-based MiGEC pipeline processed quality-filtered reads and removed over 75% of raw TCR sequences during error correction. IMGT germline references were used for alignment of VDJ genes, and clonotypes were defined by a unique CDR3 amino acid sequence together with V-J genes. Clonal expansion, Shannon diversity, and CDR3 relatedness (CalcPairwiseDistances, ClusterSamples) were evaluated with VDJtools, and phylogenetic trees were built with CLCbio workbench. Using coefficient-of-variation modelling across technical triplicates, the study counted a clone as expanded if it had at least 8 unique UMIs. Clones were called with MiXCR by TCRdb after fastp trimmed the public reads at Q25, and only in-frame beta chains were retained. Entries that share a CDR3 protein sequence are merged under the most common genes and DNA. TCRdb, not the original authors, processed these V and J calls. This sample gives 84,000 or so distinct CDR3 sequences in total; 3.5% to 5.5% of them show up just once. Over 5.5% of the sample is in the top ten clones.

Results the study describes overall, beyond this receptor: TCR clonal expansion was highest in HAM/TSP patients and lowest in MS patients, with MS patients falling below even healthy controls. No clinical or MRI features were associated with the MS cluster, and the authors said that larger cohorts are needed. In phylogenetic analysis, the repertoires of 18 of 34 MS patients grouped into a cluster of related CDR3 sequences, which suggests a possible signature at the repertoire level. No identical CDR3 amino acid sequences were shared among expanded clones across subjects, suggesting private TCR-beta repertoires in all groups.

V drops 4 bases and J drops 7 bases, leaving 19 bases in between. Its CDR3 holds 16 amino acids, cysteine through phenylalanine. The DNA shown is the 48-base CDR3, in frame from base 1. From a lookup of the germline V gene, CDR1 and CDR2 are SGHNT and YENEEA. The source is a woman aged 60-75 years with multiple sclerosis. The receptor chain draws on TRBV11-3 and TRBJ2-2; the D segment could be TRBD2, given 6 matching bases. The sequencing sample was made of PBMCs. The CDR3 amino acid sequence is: CASSSAGTVGGGELFF. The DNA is TGTGCCAGCAGCTCTGCTGGAACCGTCGGGGGCGGGGAGCTGTTTTTT.